Listed here are 18 T cell receptor beta chains from one sample, sequenced in a study of T-cell reconstitution after alpha-beta-depleted transplantation in children. Using unique molecular identifiers, the investigators prepared the TCRbeta library. TCRdb independently ran MiXCR on the PCR reads; one entry per CDR3 protein. Among 500,000 to 650,000 distinct CDR3 sequences listed, approximately 13% were seen once. The sample was PBMCs, mostly from graft donor cells, taken 360 days after TCRalphabeta/CD19-depleted stem cell transplant. The receptors here all came from a male patient between 10 and 17 years old who had a stem cell transplant for acute myeloid leukemia, so the T cells may come from the graft donor.

The CDR3 here is CASSFGLAPLLGETQYF. Here the CDR3 DNA reads TGTGCCAGCAGCTTTGGTCTAGCTCCTCTTCTAGGAGAGACCCAGTACTTC. The chain combines TRBV11-2 with TRBJ2-5; perhaps TRBD2 as D (5 bases). The CDR3 loop spans 17 amino acids. With 3 bases removed from V and 4 bases from J, the gap between germline ends came to 21 bases. Germline V lookup: CDR1 SGHAT, CDR2 FQNNGV.

This rearrangement joins TRBV20-1 to TRBJ2-7; a possible D gene is TRBD2 (5 bases). The V end was cut by 6 bases, the J end by 0 bases, with 12 bases between. Germline CDR1 DFQATT, CDR2 SNEGSKA (reference sequence). This CDR3 comprises 13 residues. The CDR3 protein is CSALASLSYEQYF. In DNA form, the CDR3 reads TGCAGTGCCCTAGCTTCCCTCTCCTACGAGCAGTACTTC.

This sequence joins TRBV20-1 and TRBJ2-1; a weak D match, TRBD1 (6 bases). The CDR3 spans 14 residues. CDR1 DFQATT and CDR2 SNEGSKA come from the germline V gene (reference sequence). Between the trimmed V and J ends, which lost 5 bases and 5 bases, there was a span of 16 bases. The DNA for the CDR3 is TGCAGTGCTGGAACAGGGAAATCGGACAATGAGCAGTTCTTC. Its protein is CSAGTGKSDNEQFF.

This clonotype was counted many times. The chain is built from TRBV28 and TRBJ1-1, with D hard to call. Looked up from germline, CDR1 is MDHEN and CDR2 is SYDVKM. V lost 4 bases and J 0 bases, leaving 6 bases between the germline ends. CDR3 length: 13 residues. The CDR3 is CASSSYMNTEAFF. The CDR3 region has the DNA TGTGCCAGCAGTTCCTACATGAACACTGAAGCTTTCTTT.

The chain is built from TRBV7-6 and TRBJ2-3; D is perhaps TRBD2 (6 bases). This CDR3 has 17 residues. CDR1 and CDR2 (germline): SGHVS, FNYEAQ. Trimming removed 5 bases at V and 6 bases at J, with 24 bases between. CDR3 bases: TGTGCCAGCAGCCGGAGCTCCGCATTGGGGGACTTGGATACGCAGTATTTT. Translating it yields CASSRSSALGDLDTQYF.

Regarding this clonotype: A much larger clone is a single base away; this may be a read error. The conserved phenylalanine or tryptophan is not found at the CDR3 terminus, so this likely reflects a read error. The chain uses TRBV10-3 and TRBJ2-1, with 8 bases that match TRBD2. This CDR3 comprises 17 residues. Germline V lookup: CDR1 ENHRY, CDR2 SYGVKD. The J segment lost 6 bases and the V segment lost 7 bases, leaving 17 bases of the junction unmatched. CDR3 in amino acids: CAITMGPLAGGGNEQFC. The CDR3 DNA follows: TGTGCCATCACTATGGGCCCCCTAGCGGGCGGGGGCAATGAGCAGTTCTGC.

This chain joins TRBV7-9 and TRBJ2-7, with D possibly called TRBD1 or TRBD2 (5 bases each). The V end was cut by 5 bases, the J end by 3 bases, with 14 bases between. The CDR3 is made up of 14 amino acids. In germline, CDR1 is SEHNR, CDR2 FQNEAQ (reference sequence). The CDR3 here is CASSTGRALYEQYF. As DNA, the CDR3 is TGTGCCAGCAGCACGGGGCGGGCCCTCTACGAGCAGTACTTC.

This clonotype has a count of ten or more. For the CDR3, the DNA is TGTGCCAGCTCACTCCTCCGGGACAGCTCCTACGAGCAGTACTTC. This translates into CASSLLRDSSYEQYF. The rearrangement links TRBV18 to TRBJ2-7, with 7 bases matching TRBD1. The CDR3 is 15 amino acids. V dropped 4 bases and J dropped 0; count of bases not matched to a gene: 6. The germline CDR1 and CDR2 sequences are KGHSH and LQKENI. Full variable domain (outside the CDR3, taken from reference TRBV18 and TRBJ2-7): NAGVMQNPRHLVRRRGQEARLRCSPMKGHSHVYWYRQLPEEGLKFMVYLQKENIIDESGMPKERFSAEFPKEGPSILRIQQVVRGDSAAYFCASSLLRDSSYEQYFGPGTRLTVT.

This clonotype appeared a few times. The chain employs TRBV20-1 and TRBJ2-1; TRBD2 agrees at 14 bases. The CDR3 totals 15 residues. V gave up 5 bases and J gave up 8 bases; unmatched junction bases: 8. In germline, CDR1 is DFQATT, CDR2 SNEGSKA (reference sequence). As DNA, the CDR3 is TGCAGTGCTCTTTCCGGGACTAGCGGGAGTGATGAGCAGTTCTTC. Translating it yields CSALSGTSGSDEQFF.

This sequence joins TRBV2 and TRBJ2-3; possibly TRBD1 for D (6 bases). This CDR3 has 15 amino acids. Germline CDR1 reads SNHLY; CDR2 reads FYNNEI. The V and J ends lost 6 bases and 3 bases respectively, with 16 bases between them. Written as DNA, the CDR3 is TGTGCCAGCAGGGTACAGGGAATTGCTACAGATACGCAGTATTTT. Amino acids: CASRVQGIATDTQYF.

This chain joins TRBV5-1 and TRBJ2-7; 10 nucleotides match TRBD2. Germline CDR1 reads SGHRS; CDR2 reads YFSETQ. This CDR3 region has 16 residues. The V and J ends lost 0 bases and 0 bases, in that order; junction bases with no gene match: 3. Here the CDR3 DNA reads TGCGCCAGCAGCTTGGCACTAGCGGGGTTCTCCTACGAGCAGTACTTC. This translates into CASSLALAGFSYEQYF.

The J gene is TRBJ2-7, the V gene TRBV4-2, with 14 positions matching TRBD2. J gave up 5 bases and V 0 bases, and 9 bases lay outside the gene matches. Germline assignment: CDR1 LGHNA and CDR2 YNFKEQ. This CDR3 spans 18 amino acids. The DNA for the CDR3 is TGTGCCAGCAGCCAAGATCTTGCCCCGGGACTAGCGGGAGACGAGCAGTACTTC. Its translation is CASSQDLAPGLAGDEQYF.

The chain is built from TRBV7-2 and TRBJ2-7, with D tentatively TRBD1 (5 bases). This CDR3 comprises 15 residues. CDR1 is SGHTA and CDR2 is FQGNSA in the germline V gene. The V end lost 2 bases, the J end lost 2 bases, and 13 bases lay between the germline ends. CDR3 sequence (DNA): TGTGCCAGCAGCTTACAAGACAGTTTCCCCTACGAGCAGTACTTC. Translated: CASSLQDSFPYEQYF.

This clonotype was counted between two and nine times. The chain couples TRBV12-3 or TRBV12-4 to TRBJ2-2; TRBD1 or TRBD2 may be the D gene (5 bases each). This CDR3 spans 16 amino acids. V gave up 3 bases and J gave up 5 bases, with 16 bases separating them. CDR3 sequence: CASSFMGPGRTGELFF. The CDR3 DNA is TGTGCCAGCAGTTTTATGGGACCGGGGAGAACCGGGGAGCTGTTTTTT.

The V and J genes are TRBV9 and TRBJ1-2; no clear D. The germline V gene encodes CDR1 SGDLS and CDR2 YYNGEE. The ends were cut back, 5 bases at V and 3 bases at J, with 11 bases in the middle. CDR3 length equals 13 residues. This chain's CDR3 is CASSRMGYYGYTF. The CDR3 coding sequence is TGTGCCAGCAGTCGGATGGGGTACTATGGCTACACCTTC. Based on the CDR3 plus reference TRBV9 and TRBJ1-2, the full variable domain is DSGVTQTPKHLITATGQRVTLRCSPRSGDLSVYWYQQSLDQGLQFLIQYYNGEERAKGNILERFSAQQFPDLHSELNLSSLELGDSALYFCASSRMGYYGYTFGSGTRLTVV.

The table lists this clonotype with a few counts. In nucleotides, the CDR3 is TGTGCCAGCAGCTTAGCGGTTTACAGGGCCTACGAGCAGTACTTC. Its translation: CASSLAVYRAYEQYF. This rearrangement joins TRBV7-8 to TRBJ2-7; D is possibly TRBD1 (6 bases). This CDR3 comprises 15 residues. Deletions cut 0 bases from V and 2 bases from J, with 11 bases between. Germline V lookup: CDR1 SGHVS, CDR2 FQNEAQ.

Points on this clonotype: This is likely a read error, given that the CDR3 carries no conserved phenylalanine or tryptophan at its end. The CDR3: CASSSTGTSGRCNEQFC. The CDR3 coding sequence is TGTGCCAGCAGTTCCACCGGGACTAGCGGGAGGTGCAATGAGCAGTTCTGC. V usage is TRBV6-2 or TRBV6-3 and J usage is TRBJ2-1; 15 bases are a match to TRBD2. This CDR3 region has 17 residues. The junction had 7 bases not matched to a gene; V was cut back by 4 bases and J by 6 bases. Germline V CDR1 and CDR2: MNHEY, SVGEGT.

The chain combines TRBV24-1 with TRBJ1-1, with D possibly matching TRBD1 (6 bases). CDR1 KGHDR and CDR2 SFDVKD come from the germline V gene. The V end lost 0 bases, the J end lost 0 bases, and 16 bases lay between the germline ends. The CDR3 extends over 18 amino acids. The CDR3, as DNA: TGTGCCACCAGTGATTTGCCTATTCCCGGACAGATGAACACTGAAGCTTTCTTT. Amino acid sequence: CATSDLPIPGQMNTEAFF.